This TCR beta chain was recovered during a study of blood T cell repertoires in COVID-19 (dated by TCRdb to 2020 to 2022). For context, the study as a whole: Samples covering the acute and convalescent phases of COVID-19 were provided by collaborators in the United States, Italy and Spain. The prospective study material was composed of cDNA or gDNA derived from T cells, B-cell-depleted T cells, or PBMCs. Subjects who had been exposed to COVID-19, were actively infected with it, or had recovered from it provided the deeply sampled blood TCRbeta repertoires that made up the dataset. The repertoires were made available in a free public database intended to serve as a resource for research on the immune response to SARS-CoV-2. The samples were drawn from two sources: the first 160 participants of the ongoing ImmuneRACE study, and approximately 1,300 subjects contributed by 6 global collaborators. Nearly every sample came with metadata listing a de-identified subject ID, COVID-19 status, age in years and sex. Where available, HLA class I and class II types were taken from metadata supplied by the sample provider and were not determined by assay-based typing. Beyond this particular receptor, the publication reports: The quantity of clinical and demographic metadata differed by source and by participant and was supplied without curation.

TCRbeta CDR3 regions were amplified from genomic DNA using the immunoSEQ Assay, a bias-controlled multiplex PCR. The study's own analysis went as follows. The number of nucleated cells in each sample was estimated from the amplification of reference gene primers within the assay. To quantify the absolute abundance of each unique TCRbeta CDR3 rearrangement, sequence reads were collapsed and filtered. For each sample, productive Simpson clonality was calculated as the square root of Simpson's diversity index over productive rearrangements. TCRdb retrieved this table from immuneACCESS and kept in-frame rearrangements only. Not all clones are present; in checked studies, unresolved V genes account for under half, and no reason is known for the remainder. That table is the source of V, J and clone size, and D and trimming were worked out from the DNA. The sample includes tens of thousands of clones, with about 90% observed a single time. The ten largest clones add up to around 8.1% of the sample.

Whole blood was collected in K2EDTA tubes by collaborating institutions according to the institutions' own protocols. For TCRbeta analysis, collaborators shipped samples in one of three forms: frozen whole blood, isolated PBMCs, or DNA extracted from either of those sample types. In regard to this clone: Its antigen is not yet known. Nothing much larger sits one base from this clone, and base qualities are not available.

The CDR3 starts with the cysteine, ends with the phenylalanine, and has 15 residues. The retained sequence is limited to the CDR3, 45 bases, with the frame set at the first base. The germline V gene gives CDR1 as MDHEN and CDR2 as SYDVKM. Trimming removed 3 bases from V and 4 bases from J; the gene matches leave 5 bases unexplained. The TCR originated in a woman aged 70-85 years with acute or convalescent COVID-19. Input material: peripheral blood. This chain is built from TRBV28 and TRBJ1-5; the junction holds 8 bases that match TRBD1. CDR3 protein: CASSFHRGRNQPQHF. Here is the DNA: TGTGCCAGCAGTTTTCACAGGGGGAGGAATCAGCCCCAGCATTTT.